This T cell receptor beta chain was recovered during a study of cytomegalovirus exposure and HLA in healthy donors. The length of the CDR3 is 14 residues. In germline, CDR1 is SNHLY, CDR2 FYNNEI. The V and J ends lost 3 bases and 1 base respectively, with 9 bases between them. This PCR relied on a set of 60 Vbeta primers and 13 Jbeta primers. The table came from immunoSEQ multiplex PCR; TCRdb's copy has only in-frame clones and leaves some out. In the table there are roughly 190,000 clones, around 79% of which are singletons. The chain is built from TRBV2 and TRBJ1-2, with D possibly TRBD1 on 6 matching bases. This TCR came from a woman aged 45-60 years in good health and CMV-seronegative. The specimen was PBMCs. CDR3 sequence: CASSEGHNNYGYTF. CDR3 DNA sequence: TGTGCCAGCAGTGAGGGACACAATAACTATGGCTACACCTTC.